Each of the 19 T cell receptor beta chains below was sequenced from the same sample in a study of shared clonotypes between healthy human individuals. Clones were read by immunoSEQ multiplex PCR, and TCRdb kept only the in-frame ones, dropping some. The top ten clones hold 0.36% of a sample with 2 million to 3 million clones, roughly 93% of them seen once. Specimen: naive CD4+ T cells from PBMCs. Specified subset: CD45RA+ positively selected. The receptors originated from a man in his late teens or twenties in good health. Some clones in this sample may be carry-over from other donors' samples.

The V call is TRBV5-1, the J call TRBJ1-2; no reliable D call. The CDR3 is 12 residues long. Germline-derived CDR1 and CDR2 are SGHRS and YFSETQ. Trimming stripped 0 bases from V and 5 bases from J, with 5 bases between. The CDR3 coding sequence is TGCGCCAGCAGCTTGGCGGCTTATGGCTACACCTTC. Translated, it gives CASSLAAYGYTF.

The chain carries TRBV28 and TRBJ2-3; 9 bases fit TRBD2. Germline-derived CDR1 and CDR2 are MDHEN and SYDVKM. CDR3 size: 16 residues. Trimming took 2 bases from V and 2 from J; bases not matched to a gene: 5. CDR3 coding DNA: TGTGCCAGCAGTTTAATCGGACTAGCGACCACAGATACGCAGTATTTT. Translation gives CASSLIGLATTDTQYF.

This chain connects TRBV5-1 to TRBJ2-2; D could derive from TRBD1 or TRBD2 (5 bases each). The CDR3 spans 17 residues. Germline assignment: CDR1 SGHRS and CDR2 YFSETQ. Trimming stripped 8 bases from V and 0 bases from J, with 20 bases between. As DNA, the CDR3 is TGCGCCAGTAACCGCGAGGGGATAAAAACGAACACCGGGGAGCTGTTTTTT. It is translated as CASNREGIKTNTGELFF.

This chain links TRBV28 with TRBJ1-2; D remains ambiguous. The germline V gene encodes CDR1 MDHEN and CDR2 SYDVKM. V was cut by 1 base and J by 8 bases, with 8 bases left in between. This CDR3 spans 12 amino acids. CDR3: CASSLSRTGYTF. CDR3 in DNA: TGTGCCAGCAGTTTATCTCGTACGGGCTACACCTTC.

This chain joins TRBV5-1 and TRBJ2-3; D gene ambiguous. With 0 bases removed from V and 5 bases from J, the gap between germline ends came to 16 bases. The CDR3 totals 16 residues. CDR1 is SGHRS, CDR2 YFSETQ, per germline. The CDR3 protein is CASSLGVTKLLDTQYF. CDR3 coding DNA: TGCGCCAGCAGCTTGGGGGTAACAAAATTGTTAGATACGCAGTATTTT.

The V call is TRBV30, the J call TRBJ2-7; no definite D call. Germline CDR1 and CDR2: GTSNPN and SVGIG (reference sequence). CDR3 size: 15 residues. Trimming cost V 1 base and J 1 base, with 14 bases left between them. CDR3 residues: CAWSGRFRPSYEQYF. The CDR3 DNA reads TGTGCCTGGAGTGGCCGTTTTCGACCTTCCTACGAGCAGTACTTC.

The gene calls are TRBV5-1 and TRBJ1-4, with D perhaps matching TRBD1 (6 bases). CDR1 is SGHRS, CDR2 YFSETQ, per germline. The V end was cut by 4 bases, the J end by 7 bases, with 17 bases between. The CDR3 contains 15 residues. DNA for the CDR3: TGCGCCAGCAGCGAGAGGGGGGAGAGTCTTGAAAAACTGTTTTTT. Protein: CASSERGESLEKLFF.

A single count supports this clone. V and J are TRBV18 and TRBJ1-6; D remains ambiguous. There are 14 residues in the CDR3. Trimming shortened V by 3 bases and J by 6 bases, and 9 bases separated the two germline ends. Per germline, CDR1 KGHSH and CDR2 LQKENI. The CDR3 sequence is CASSPEGINSPLHF. The CDR3 DNA reads TGTGCCAGCTCACCGGAGGGAATTAATTCACCCCTCCACTTT.

The chain links TRBV7-3 to TRBJ2-2; D tentatively fits TRBD1 or TRBD2 (5 bases each). This CDR3 region has 15 residues. V lost 1 base and J lost 6, with 12 bases in between. Germline V lookup: CDR1 SGHTA, CDR2 FQGTGA. Here the CDR3 reads CASSLIQGSAGELFF. CDR3 coding DNA: TGTGCCAGCAGCTTAATTCAGGGTAGCGCCGGGGAGCTGTTTTTT.

The CDR3 sequence is CASSGLAGQYNEQFF. The CDR3 bases are TGTGCCAGCAGCGGGCTAGCGGGTCAGTACAATGAGCAGTTCTTC. The V call is TRBV9, the J call TRBJ2-1; TRBD2 matches 8 bases. J gave up 4 bases and V 3 bases, and 6 bases lay outside the gene matches. The CDR3 runs 15 residues. The germline V gene encodes CDR1 SGDLS and CDR2 YYNGEE.

The rearrangement joins TRBV19 to TRBJ2-7, with TRBD2 matching over 7 bases. Germline V gene sequence: CDR1 LNHDA, CDR2 SQIVND (reference sequence). V gave up 3 bases and J gave up 1 base; unmatched junction bases: 12. This CDR3 has 17 amino acids. Here the CDR3 reads CASSIRGWREFSYEQYF. DNA for the CDR3: TGTGCCAGTAGTATTCGGGGCTGGCGGGAGTTTTCCTACGAGCAGTACTTC. Complete variable domain (other parts from reference TRBV19 and TRBJ2-7): DGGITQSPKYLFRKEGQNVTLSCEQNLNHDAMYWYRQDPGQGLRLIYYSQIVNDFQKGDIAEGYSVSREKKESFPLTVTSAQKNPTAFYLCASSIRGWREFSYEQYFGPGTRLTVT.

The chain is built from TRBV7-2 and TRBJ1-1; D is ambiguous. The CDR3 loop spans 11 amino acids. Germline V gene data show CDR1 as SGHTA and CDR2 as FQGNSA. V lost 2 bases and J lost 8, with 6 bases in between. The CDR3 loop is CASSLRGEAFF. CDR3 coding DNA: TGTGCCAGCAGCTTAAGAGGAGAAGCTTTCTTT.

The chain recombines TRBV2 with TRBJ2-5, with D perhaps TRBD1 (6 bases). Trimming stripped 6 bases from V and 9 bases from J, with 20 bases between. This CDR3 is built from 14 residues. Germline loops: CDR1 SNHLY, CDR2 FYNNEI. CDR3 region: CASSQGLTRSAQYF. Here the CDR3 DNA reads TGTGCCAGCAGCCAGGGGTTAACTAGGTCGGCCCAGTACTTC.

The chain combines TRBV29-1 with TRBJ1-1, with no clear D. This CDR3 spans 14 amino acids. The germline V gene has CDR1 SQVTM and CDR2 ANQGSEA. The V end was cut by 6 bases, the J end by 1 base, with 15 bases between. CDR3 sequence: CSVNRRLRNTEAFF. Here the CDR3 DNA reads TGCAGCGTCAACCGCAGGCTGAGGAACACTGAAGCTTTCTTT.

The table lists this clone with a count of one. The chain combines TRBV5-4 with TRBJ2-7; possibly TRBD1 or TRBD2 for D (7 bases each). The CDR3 is 16 residues long. The germline CDR1 and CDR2 sequences are SGHNT and YYREEE (reference sequence). The V end lost 4 bases, the J end lost 3 bases, and 20 bases lay between the germline ends. The CDR3 DNA reads as TGTGCCAGCAGCGTGGGGGGGTGGGACAGAGTCTACGAGCAGTACTTC. Translation: CASSVGGWDRVYEQYF.

The rearrangement links TRBV6-5 to TRBJ2-1; 13 positions match TRBD2. This CDR3 contains 13 residues. The V gene end was trimmed by 6 bases and the J gene end by 11 bases; junction bases not matched to a gene: 4. CDR1 and CDR2 from the germline V gene are MNHEY and SVGAGI. The chain's CDR3 is CASRRTSGSQQFF. As DNA, the CDR3 is TGTGCCAGCAGAAGGACTAGCGGGAGCCAGCAGTTCTTC.

DNA of the CDR3: TGTGCCAGCAGCTTAGCGCGTCGGGCCGCTCCGAAGCAGTTCTTC. Protein sequence: CASSLARRAAPKQFF. V is TRBV7-7 and J is TRBJ2-1; D is uncertain. V lost 0 bases and J lost 11, with 17 bases in between. The CDR3 spans 15 residues. The germline V gene encodes CDR1 SSHAT and CDR2 FNYEAQ (reference sequence). Together with reference TRBV7-7 and TRBJ2-1, the CDR3 gives the full variable domain: GAGVSQSPRYKVTKRGQDVTLRCDPISSHATLYWYQQALGQGPEFLTYFNYEAQPDKSGLPSDRFSAERPEGSISTLTIQRTEQRDSAMYRCASSLARRAAPKQFFGPGTRLTVL.

J is TRBJ2-5 and V is TRBV30; TRBD1 matches 7 bases. Germline trimming cut 5 bases from V and 2 bases from J; bases unmatched to any gene: 2. This CDR3 region has 12 residues. Germline CDR1 reads GTSNPN; CDR2 reads SVGIG (reference sequence). The CDR3, as DNA: TGTGCCTGGGACAGGGTACAAGAGACCCAGTACTTC. Encoded protein: CAWDRVQETQYF.

The rearrangement joins TRBV28 to TRBJ2-5, with unresolved D. The CDR3 totals 13 residues. The germline gives CDR1 MDHEN, CDR2 SYDVKM. The V gene lost 2 bases and the J gene lost 5 bases, with 9 bases spanning the gap. The CDR3 reads CASSLASRETQYF. In DNA, the CDR3 is TGTGCCAGCAGTTTAGCCTCAAGGGAGACCCAGTACTTC.